Listed below are T cell receptor beta chains from one sample, sequenced in a study of blood T cell repertoires in COVID-19. The method was immunoSEQ multiplex PCR; TCRdb's version includes in-frame clones alone and lacks a portion of them. The sample consists of roughly 46,000 clones, more than 80% of them appearing once. Source material: peripheral blood. The source is a man aged 60-69 years with acute or convalescent COVID-19. CDR3s include the opening cysteine and the closing phenylalanine or tryptophan. The D gene is left open where the match is weak. Clone size, where shown, is once, few, many, or a class for clones that have expanded.

CDR3nt	CDR3aa	v_gene	j_gene	abundance	d_gene
TGCGCCAGCAGTAGGGTAGGTAGCGACAATGAGCAGTTCTTC	CASSRVGSDNEQFF	TRBV10-1	TRBJ2-1	.	.
TGTGCCAGCAGTCCGGGACAGTCATACAATGAGCAGTTCTTC	CASSPGQSYNEQFF	TRBV27	TRBJ2-1	few	TRBD1
TGTGCCAGCAGCCAAGAAATAGCGAAGTACTACGAGCAGTACTTC	CASSQEIAKYYEQYF	TRBV3-1/TRBV3-2	TRBJ2-7	.	.
TGTGCCAGCAGCAGGACAGGGAGCTCCTACGAGCAGTACTTC	CASSRTGSSYEQYF	TRBV5-6	TRBJ2-7	.	TRBD1
TGCGCCAGCAGTGAGTCCAGATTCGCAGATACGCAGTATTTT	CASSESRFADTQYF	TRBV10-1	TRBJ2-3	.	.
TGTGCCAGCAGCTCCCGGACAGGGACTGGAAACACCATATATTTT	CASSSRTGTGNTIYF	TRBV7-9	TRBJ1-3	.	TRBD1
TGTGCCAGCAGCTTAGACGGTGCCTCTGGAAACACCATATATTTT	CASSLDGASGNTIYF	TRBV7-2	TRBJ1-3	.	.
TGTGCCTGGAGTGTAACAGGACAATACGAGCAGTACTTC	CAWSVTGQYEQYF	TRBV30	TRBJ2-7	.	.
TGTGCCAGCGGGGGGGGTTCGCCCGGGGAGCTGTTTTTT	CASGGGSPGELFF	TRBV12-3/TRBV12-4	TRBJ2-2	.	TRBD2
TGTGCCAGCAGCTTAGTGCGGGGGGGCCTCGGGGAGCTGTTTTTT	CASSLVRGGLGELFF	TRBV7-8	TRBJ2-2	.	TRBD2
TGTGCCAGCAGCTTATATCAGGGAACTGAAGCTTTCTTT	CASSLYQGTEAFF	TRBV11-3	TRBJ1-1	.	.
TGTGCCAGTAGTCCCCGACAGGACAGGGGCCCACAGCTTAGAAGCACAGATACGCAGTATTTT	CASSPRQDRGPQLRSTDTQYF	TRBV19	TRBJ2-3	.	TRBD1
TGTGCCAGCAGCCGGGGGGGCAATCAGCCCCAGCATTTT	CASSRGGNQPQHF	TRBV3-1/TRBV3-2	TRBJ1-5	.	.
TGTGCCAGCAGCTCGACGACTGGAGCCACAGATACGCAGTATTTT	CASSSTTGATDTQYF	TRBV7-3	TRBJ2-3	.	.
TGTGCCAGTAGTAAGACGGGGGGCCACGAAGCTTTCTTT	CASSKTGGHEAFF	TRBV19	TRBJ1-1	few	.
TGTGCCAGCAGTGAATCTGGGAGAGGCAATCAGCCCCAGCATTTT	CASSESGRGNQPQHF	TRBV25-1	TRBJ1-5	.	.
TGTGCCACCCGCCGAGGACAAAACACCGGGGAGCTGTTTTTT	CATRRGQNTGELFF	TRBV24-1	TRBJ2-2	.	.
TGTGCCACCTGGTCTACCGGGAACACTGAAGCTTTCTTT	CATWSTGNTEAFF	TRBV6-5	TRBJ1-1	.	.
TGTGCCAGCAGCTTCAGGGGGACACAAGAGACCCAGTACTTC	CASSFRGTQETQYF	TRBV11-3	TRBJ2-5	.	TRBD1
TGTGCCAGCAGCTTACAGGGGGCTAAAAACATTCAGTACTTC	CASSLQGAKNIQYF	TRBV6-6	TRBJ2-4	.	TRBD1
TGTGCCAGCAGCTCACGTCCGGACAGGGGGAAGGCAGATACGCAGTATTTT	CASSSRPDRGKADTQYF	TRBV5-5	TRBJ2-3	.	TRBD1
TGTGCCAGCAGCCATCACCAGGGGGCGGGGAATCAGCCCCAGCATTTT	CASSHHQGAGNQPQHF	TRBV11-2	TRBJ1-5	.	TRBD1
TGCGCCAGCAGCCCCCTGGGGAGGAAATATGGCTACACCTTC	CASSPLGRKYGYTF	TRBV4-3	TRBJ1-2	once	.
TGTGCCAGCAGTTTCGGAAGGCTAGGGGTCTATAGCAATCAGCCCCAGCATTTT	CASSFGRLGVYSNQPQHF	TRBV28	TRBJ1-5	.	.
TGTGCCAGCAGCTTAGTTGAGGTGTACTTC	CASSLVEVYF	TRBV11-2	TRBJ2-7	.	.